This entry is about one T cell receptor (beta chain). CDR3 length equals 12 residues. Trimming cost V 2 bases and J 8 bases, with 10 bases left between them. CDR1 SGHTS and CDR2 YDEGEE come from the germline V gene. Here immunoSEQ multiplex PCR was the method, and the copy in TCRdb shows in-frame clones only, minus some. The data contain 110,000 to 150,000 clones, roughly 94% of them singletons. This entry is derived from a study of control samples from healthy donors and cancer patients. The V and J genes are TRBV5-8 and TRBJ1-2, with D possibly matching TRBD1 (6 bases). This receptor was taken from a man aged 55-75 years with colorectal cancer. The sequenced material came from PBMCs. Written as DNA, the CDR3 is TGTGCCAGCAGCTTCGACAGGCGGGGCTACACCTTC. Amino acids: CASSFDRRGYTF.